What follows are 20 T cell receptor beta chains derived from one specimen sequenced in a study of T cell repertoires in cytomegalovirus infection. These receptors' targets are unknown. One entry per CDR3 protein results from TCRdb running MiXCR on the reads. The table includes about 68,000 distinct CDR3 sequences, about 22% detected once. What was sequenced was PBMCs, sequenced either directly or after in vitro stimulation (not recorded which). The receptor source for this set is a human donor in good health (CMV status not recorded). Some clones in this sample may be carry-over from other donors' samples.

This chain joins TRBV12-5 and TRBJ2-6; D is unresolved. This CDR3 spans 14 amino acids. V lost 6 bases and J lost 0, with 6 bases in between. CDR1 is LGHNT, CDR2 FRNRAP, per germline. The DNA for the CDR3 is TGTGCTAGTGGACCATTCTCTGGGGCCAACGTCCTGACTTTC. This codes for CASGPFSGANVLTF.

A few counts support this clonotype. The chain is built from TRBV6-2 or TRBV6-3 and TRBJ2-2, with unresolved D. Trimming pared 4 bases from V and 1 base from J, leaving 7 bases between. Germline V gene lookup returns CDR1 MNHEY and CDR2 SVGEGT. CDR3 length: 14 amino acids. CDR3 sequence: CASSSQRNTGELFF. The CDR3 DNA reads as TGTGCCAGCAGTTCCCAGCGGAACACCGGGGAGCTGTTTTTT.

The chain has TRBV5-4 and TRBJ2-5; tentatively, D is TRBD1 (6 bases). CDR3 length: 14 amino acids. Trimming cost V 4 bases and J 0 bases, with 10 bases left between them. CDR1 and CDR2 (germline): SGHNT, YYREEE (reference sequence). As DNA, the CDR3 is TGTGCCAGCAGCCGGACAGCAAACCAAGAGACCCAGTACTTC. Translation gives CASSRTANQETQYF.

V gene TRBV7-3 combines with J gene TRBJ2-1, with D perhaps matching TRBD1 or TRBD2 (5 bases each). V was pared by 6 bases and J by 9 bases, with 15 bases between. CDR1 is SGHTA and CDR2 is FQGTGA in the germline V gene. CDR3 size: 13 residues. Here the CDR3 DNA reads TGTGCCAGCAGGAGTGGTGTTGGGGGTGAGCAGTTCTTC. It codes for CASRSGVGGEQFF.

This clonotype was seen a handful of times. The V call is TRBV6-2 or TRBV6-3, the J call TRBJ2-1; 11 bases fit TRBD2. Germline loops: CDR1 MNHEY, CDR2 SVGEGT. After removal of 6 bases from V and 7 bases from J, the junction contained 8 bases not matched to a gene. The CDR3 sequence is 15 residues long. CDR3 residues: CASSGTSGSKNEQFF. CDR3 sequence (DNA): TGTGCCAGCAGCGGTACTAGCGGGAGTAAGAATGAGCAGTTCTTC.

This clonotype was picked up a small number of times. V and J are TRBV30 and TRBJ2-3, with TRBD2 matching 13 bases. This CDR3 spans 16 amino acids. J gave up 6 bases and V 1 base, and 7 bases lay outside the gene matches. From germline, CDR1 is GTSNPN and CDR2 SVGIG (reference sequence). CDR3 nucleotides: TGTGCCTGGAGTGCGACCGGACTAGCGGGAGCGGATACGCAGTATTTT. Its translation: CAWSATGLAGADTQYF.

This clonotype was recorded a few times. The chain combines TRBV11-3 with TRBJ1-1, with D perhaps TRBD1 (6 bases). Looked up from germline, CDR1 is SGHNT and CDR2 is YENEEA. The CDR3 contains 14 residues. V shed 5 bases and J shed 2 bases, with 12 bases lying between them. The CDR3 region is CASSQAGVNTEAFF. CDR3 nucleotide sequence: TGTGCCAGCAGCCAAGCAGGGGTTAACACTGAAGCTTTCTTT.

In its sample, this clonotype was seen once. The CDR3 DNA reads TGTGCCAGCAGCGCCGAAGCGGGCAGCGAGCAGTACTTC. Translating it yields CASSAEAGSEQYF. V and J are TRBV2 and TRBJ2-7; possibly TRBD2 for D (6 bases). Deletions cut 6 bases from V and 6 bases from J, with 15 bases between. In germline, CDR1 is SNHLY, CDR2 FYNNEI. The CDR3 loop spans 13 amino acids.

The sample holds many counts of this clonotype. The rearrangement joins TRBV28 to TRBJ1-2; D is unclear. This CDR3 contains 15 residues. From germline, CDR1 is MDHEN and CDR2 SYDVKM. The V end lost 2 bases, the J end lost 8 bases, and 18 bases lay between the germline ends. Here the CDR3 DNA reads TGTGCCAGCAGTTTAGTGGCAGGCACCTTAGGGGGCTACACCTTC. As protein: CASSLVAGTLGGYTF.

The chain combines TRBV12-3 or TRBV12-4 with TRBJ2-2; D uncertain. The CDR3 spans 11 residues. V was shortened by 3 bases and J by 7 bases, with 3 bases between the two germline ends. The CDR3 DNA sequence: TGTGCCAGCAGTTTGCACGGGGAGCTGTTTTTT. Encoded protein: CASSLHGELFF.

This chain links TRBV4-1 with TRBJ1-4; D unresolved. CDR3 size: 14 residues. V was trimmed by 0 bases and J by 9 bases, leaving 11 bases between them. The V gene's germline CDR1 is MGHRA and CDR2 YSYEKL. DNA for the CDR3: TGCGCCAGCAGCCAAGATTCGGCGGTGAAAAAACTGTTTTTT. It encodes CASSQDSAVKKLFF.

The V call is TRBV7-9, the J call TRBJ2-1; the match to TRBD1 covers 12 bases. V shed 6 bases and J 5 bases; nucleotides not matched to a gene: 5. Germline V gives CDR1 SEHNR, CDR2 FQNEAQ (reference sequence). The CDR3 extends over 15 amino acids. DNA of the CDR3: TGTGCCAGCAGAGCCGGGACAGGGGGCCACAATGAGCAGTTCTTC. Protein product: CASRAGTGGHNEQFF. The full variable domain, its missing parts supplied by reference TRBV7-9 and TRBJ2-1, is DTGVSQNPRHKITKRGQNVTFRCDPISEHNRLYWYRQTLGQGPEFLTYFQNEAQLEKSRLLSDRFSAERPKGSFSTLEIQRTEQGDSAMYLCASRAGTGGHNEQFFGPGTRLTVL.

V gene TRBV6-6 combines with J gene TRBJ1-6; D is undetermined. Germline lookup yields CDR1 MNHNY and CDR2 SVGAGI (reference sequence). The CDR3 runs 14 residues. V was cut by 6 bases and J by 7 bases, with 13 bases left in between. The CDR3 spells CASSRTSLNSPLHF. The CDR3 DNA reads TGTGCCAGCAGCCGAACGAGCCTCAATTCACCCCTCCACTTT.

The sample holds a few counts of this clonotype. The chain has TRBV12-3 or TRBV12-4 and TRBJ2-1, with TRBD2 matching over 11 bases. J was trimmed by 5 bases and V by 0 bases; bases with no gene match: 6. The CDR3 extends over 17 amino acids. CDR3 sequence: CASSLALAGVPDNEQFF. The CDR3, as DNA: TGTGCCAGCAGTTTAGCACTAGCGGGAGTCCCAGACAATGAGCAGTTCTTC.

This clonotype was picked up many times. V usage is TRBV12-3 or TRBV12-4 and J usage is TRBJ1-2, with D maybe TRBD1 (5 bases). The CDR3 spans 14 residues. Deletions cut 0 bases from V and 2 bases from J, with 7 bases between. The CDR3 DNA reads as TGTGCCAGCAGTTTAGCCGGGGGGAACTATGGCTACACCTTC. It translates to CASSLAGGNYGYTF.

The J gene is TRBJ2-3, the V gene TRBV6-5; TRBD2 agrees at 9 bases. Per germline, CDR1 MNHEY and CDR2 SVGAGI. Trimming at V came to 6 bases and at J to 2 bases, leaving 6 bases not matched to a gene. This CDR3 comprises 15 residues. CDR3 nucleotides: TGTGCCAGCAGGGCGAGCGGGAGGCCCACAGATACGCAGTATTTT. Its protein is CASRASGRPTDTQYF.

The rearrangement joins TRBV4-2 to TRBJ2-2; 10 nucleotides align to TRBD2. The CDR3 is made up of 18 amino acids. Looked up from germline, CDR1 is LGHNA and CDR2 is YNFKEQ. Losses at the gene ends were 4 bases for V and 4 bases for J; bases not matched to a gene: 12. CDR3 sequence: CASSLEARAGGVTGELFF. The CDR3 bases are TGTGCCAGCAGCCTCGAGGCTAGAGCGGGAGGGGTCACCGGGGAGCTGTTTTTT.

The V gene is TRBV7-2, the J gene TRBJ2-7, with a possible D match to TRBD2 (6 bases). The CDR3 has 15 amino acids. V was clipped by 5 bases and J by 0 bases, with 14 bases between them. CDR1 and CDR2 from the germline V gene are SGHTA and FQGNSA. The CDR3 is CASSPGGGSSYEQYF. The CDR3 nucleotides read TGTGCCAGCAGCCCTGGTGGGGGGAGCTCCTACGAGCAGTACTTC.

Only a few counts were recorded for this clonotype. The gene calls are TRBV6-2 or TRBV6-3 and TRBJ2-2; 8 bases fit TRBD2. Per germline, CDR1 MNHEY and CDR2 SVGEGT. This CDR3 has 18 residues. V dropped 6 bases and J dropped 6; count of bases not matched to a gene: 18. CDR3 sequence (DNA): TGTGCCAGCAGCCAAGGCAGCTGGACTAGCAAGTGGTCCGGGGAGCTGTTTTTT. Amino acid sequence: CASSQGSWTSKWSGELFF.

The chain recombines TRBV14 with TRBJ2-3, with D uncertain. Trimming cost V 0 bases and J 1 base, with 14 bases left between them. This CDR3 is 17 amino acids long. The germline V gene has CDR1 SGHDN and CDR2 FVKESK. The CDR3 region has the DNA TGTGCCAGCAGCCAAGAAGATGGTGGCTGGGGCACAGATACGCAGTATTTT. Translating it yields CASSQEDGGWGTDTQYF.